This paragraph reports one TCR beta chain. Its target is not known. The junction shows a germline mismatch at one end, possibly a read error. This CDR3 region has 12 residues. CDR1 and CDR2 from the germline V gene are MDHEN and SYDVKM. These data come from a study of shared clonotypes between healthy human individuals. Study-level information: Ranging from 18 to 49 in age, donors were a couple of women and three men.

The assay was immunoSEQ multiplex PCR, and TCRdb's table has in-frame clones only and misses some. Seen here are a few million clones, 95% observed once, and the top ten hold roughly 0.13%. Study conclusions and caveats: Sequencing depth was expected to affect clonotype sharing among donors.

Sample: naive CD4+ T cells sorted from blood. The subset: CD45RA+ positively selected. V usage is TRBV28 and J usage is TRBJ2-7; no firm D call. This TCR was recovered from a man between 18 and 35 years old in good health. Here the CDR3 reads CACSQESYEQYF. As DNA, the CDR3 is TGTGCCTGCAGTCAAGAATCCTACGAGCAGTACTTC.